The T cell receptor (beta chain) described here comes from a study of cytomegalovirus exposure and HLA in healthy donors. Whole-study context: A prior study identified 110 million or so unique TCR beta sequences from roughly 180 million T cells. Study-level points and caveats: TCR beta chain V- and J-gene trimming was linked, in a later analysis, to a missense variant in DCLRE1C. Confirmation was obtained in vitro that a few CMV-associated chains are specific for CMV antigens.

With 60 Vbeta and 13 Jbeta primers, the PCR was carried out. Repertoires were generated with immunoSEQ multiplex PCR, while TCRdb's copy carries only in-frame clones and drops some. The sample includes some 120,000 clones, over 75% of them seen just once. The donors, nominally healthy at sampling, likely had unrecorded immune exposures. Germline V gives CDR1 MNHEY, CDR2 SMNVEV (reference sequence). Trimming left V 5 bases short and J 3 bases short, with 8 bases between. This CDR3 is built from 13 residues. On this clone: Its antigen is unknown.

The chain combines TRBV27 with TRBJ1-5; D gene unclear. The specimen was PBMCs. The receptor's source is a man aged 18 to 29 in good health and CMV-seropositive. CDR3 nucleotide sequence: TGTGCCAGCAGTCCCTTTTTCAATCAGCCCCAGCATTTT. Translation gives CASSPFFNQPQHF.